This section outlines one TCR beta chain sequence together with its context. It lacks a known antigen. Base qualities are missing; no much larger clone stands one base away. The data belong to a study of blood T cells in healthy people across ages (dated by TCRdb to between 2015 and 2016). For the study in its entirety: In model experiments, roughly one uniquely barcoded TCR beta cDNA molecule per two T cells was captured by template switching. Two additional independent replicas of 1 million unique cDNA reads from the same blood draw were analyzed for two donors (one aged 18 to 30 and one aged 80 or older). To track age-related changes in TCR beta repertoire diversity, the study relied on deep sequencing normalized with unique cDNA molecular identifiers. Donors were grouped into four age groups: young (average 16 years), middle-aged (around 39), aged (approximately 58) and long-lived (approximately 82). Donors of different ages were randomly distributed across sequencing lanes to avoid experimental bias. The paper as a whole reports these results and caveats: Conclusive comparison of naive and antigen-experienced compartments was prevented by the profiling of bulk unsorted PBMCs. Compared with the aged group, the long-lived group had more naive CD4+ T cells, fewer expanded clones and increased TCR diversity, a pattern suggesting age selection. Total diversity estimates from one million sequenced T cells were considered lower bounds and underestimates. As age increased, observed TCR beta diversity per million T cells dropped in a roughly linear way, and a significant reduction was already evident by age around 41. The percentage of naive T cells measured by flow cytometry correlated strongly with observed TCR beta diversity. Donor CMV infection status was unknown, potentially confounding age-related changes in expanded clonotypes.

The donors were roughly 40 Caucasian individuals from Russia, aged roughly 6 to 100 years, who were systemically healthy. Around 10 milliliters of peripheral blood were collected from each donor into EDTA-treated Vacutainer tubes. Ficoll-Paque density-gradient centrifugation was used to isolate PBMCs, with at least 7 million per sample. Total RNA, at least 5.5 micrograms per sample, was extracted from PBMCs with Trizol reagent. For every donor, flow cytometry on a PBMC aliquot measured the percentage of naive CD45RAhigh/CD27high T cells. Libraries came from 5' RACE. Sequencing was carried out with an Illumina HiSeq 2500. The second PCR ran for about 6 to 11 cycles and used a J-beta primer mix along with a sample-barcoded 5' primer. A unique molecular identifier was introduced onto each TCR beta cDNA molecule by a template-switch 5' adaptor carrying 12 random nucleotides. Each sample yielded at least 2.5 million CDR3-containing paired-end reads. All of the RNA was converted into first-strand cDNA using the Mint cDNA synthesis kit, with a TRBC-specific oligonucleotide serving as the primer. All cDNA was treated with uracil-DNA glycosylase and then went through a first 18-cycle PCR with the universal primers M1SS and BC2_uni_R. The authors' pipeline ran thus. For normalization, 1 million high-quality reads were randomly selected from each sample, with every read carrying a distinct molecular identifier. Instead of being binned into consensus sequences, reads with shared molecular identifiers were discarded. MiTCR, set to a Q25 quality threshold and the strictest error-elimination algorithm, was used for CDR3 identification, clonotype clustering and error correction. A nonparametric unseen species model using Euler transformation provided a lower-bound estimate of total TCR beta diversity. In TCRdb, the public reads were trimmed at Q25 with fastp and aligned with MiXCR, with productive beta chains retained. Each CDR3 protein appears once, grouped with its most common genes and DNA. TCRdb's processing, not the authors', yielded these V and J calls. The table for this sample lists hundreds of thousands of distinct CDR3 sequences; around 42% of them were counted only once. The ten largest clones capture about 21% of the sample.

The trim is 5 bases for V and 2 bases for J, with a gap of 11 bases between the germline ends. The CDR3 spans 14 residues, from the cysteine through the phenylalanine. Just the 42-base CDR3 DNA is kept, in frame starting at base 1. The germline V gene supplies CDR1 SGHTA and CDR2 FQGNSA. The sequence was obtained from a man aged 55 to 69 in good health. The V gene is TRBV7-2 and the J gene is TRBJ2-3; the D region possibly corresponds to TRBD1 (5 bases align). The sequencing input was blood. This receptor carries the CDR3 CASSALTVTDTQYF. The DNA is as follows: TGTGCCAGCAGCGCCCTGACAGTCACAGATACGCAGTATTTT.